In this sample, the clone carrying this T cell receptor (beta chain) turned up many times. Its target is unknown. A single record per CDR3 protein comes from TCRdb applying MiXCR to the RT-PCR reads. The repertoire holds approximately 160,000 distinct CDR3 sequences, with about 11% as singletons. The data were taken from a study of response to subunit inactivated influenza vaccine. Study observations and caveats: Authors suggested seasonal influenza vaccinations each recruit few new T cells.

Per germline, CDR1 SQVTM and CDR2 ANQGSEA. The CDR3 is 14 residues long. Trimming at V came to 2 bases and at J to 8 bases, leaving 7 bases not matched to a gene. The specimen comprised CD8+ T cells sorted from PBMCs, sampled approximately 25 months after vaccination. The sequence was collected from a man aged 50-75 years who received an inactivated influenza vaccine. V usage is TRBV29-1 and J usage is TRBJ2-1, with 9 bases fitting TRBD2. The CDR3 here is CSVELAGLYDEQFF. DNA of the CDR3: TGCAGCGTTGAACTAGCGGGATTGTACGATGAGCAGTTCTTC.